The following is a T cell receptor beta chain sequence with its context. Its antigen is currently unknown. Profiling relied on immunoSEQ multiplex PCR, and the TCRdb table lists in-frame clones only, not all of them. In the table there are tens of thousands of clones, roughly 91% of which are singletons. From germline, CDR1 is PRHDT and CDR2 FYEKMQ (reference sequence). This CDR3 comprises 16 residues. Trimming removed 1 base at V and 4 bases at J, with 16 bases between. This entry is derived from a study of OX40 agonist ivuxolimab in advanced cancers. Overall study results and limits: Compared with CD4+, CD8+ T cells on average had more expanded clones.

Baseline, cycle 4 day 1, and cycle 7 day 1 were the blood sampling points. V usage is TRBV13 and J usage is TRBJ1-2, with a possible D match to TRBD1 (5 bases). This specimen consisted of CD4+ or CD8+ T cells sorted from blood, obtained in a trial of the OX40 agonist ivuxolimab. The sequence derives from an adult with an advanced solid tumor such as melanoma, head and neck, liver or kidney cancer. DNA of the CDR3: TGTGCCAGCAGCTTAGCTCCCGGGGCGGGCGTCTATGGCTACACCTTC. This gives the protein CASSLAPGAGVYGYTF.